Listed here is a single T cell receptor beta chain. This clonotype has ten or more counts. Its specific antigen is unknown. The record has no base qualities; no much larger clone is one base away. This sample is drawn from a study of T cells in Graves' hyperthyroidism and ophthalmopathy (dated 2019 in TCRdb). The study in broad terms: Peripheral blood was collected at initial diagnosis, before any treatment. To identify distinguishing TCR V-J signatures, a discovery cohort of roughly 100 patients was used, comprising 43 with Graves' ophthalmopathy and some 60 with stable Graves' hyperthyroidism. An independent validation cohort of around 19 hyperthyroidism patients and approximately 15 patients who later progressed to ophthalmopathy tested prospective prediction of ophthalmopathy. The 95 to 100 discovery patients were divided at random into training and test sets in a 7:3 ratio. In addition, the study compared T-cell repertoires in thyroid tissue and in blood from about 6 Graves' hyperthyroidism patients. After sampling, hyperthyroidism patients received methimazole starting at 30 mg daily, and ophthalmopathy patients received high-dose intravenous methylprednisolone. The paper reports TCR Vbeta CDR3 sequencing of approximately 130 peripheral blood samples: 40 or so ophthalmopathy, roughly 74 hyperthyroidism and around 17 progressor patients.

CDR1 and CDR2 are read off the germline V gene as MNHEY and SVGEGT. From cysteine to phenylalanine, the CDR3 is 14 amino acids long. Just the 42-base CDR3 DNA is kept, in frame starting at base 1. Ends trimmed: V by 7 bases, J by 4 bases; bases unmatched to a gene: 10. The TCR beta CDR3 regions were amplified from the RNA transcripts. A first-round RT-PCR of the TCR CDR3 used the HTBI primer set with the Qiagen OneStep RT-PCR kit. The libraries were constructed in a second round of multiplex PCR and then size-selected and purified. Libraries were sequenced paired-end with 100 bp reads on an Illumina HiSeq2000. The paper's data handling went like this. SOAPnuke was used to process the raw data, with reads discarded if the reads contained adapters or uncalled bases, had a mean Phred below 15, or lacked an exact constant-primer or identifier match. COPE v1.2.5 was used to merge high-quality paired reads, and clonotypes were defined as unique nucleotide sequences. MiTCR v1.1 was used to align the clonotypes against IMGT TRBV, TRBD and TRBJ reference segments. Only V-J combinations with frequency above 0.0001, covering 99% to 99.2% of repertoires, were analysed. The TCS score was defined as F50 (clonal expansion) divided by E x V (chaos), with BLOSUM62-based TCRdist calculated between CDR3 peptides within each V-J. Welch's t-statistics and random forest reduced 500 to 650 V-J features to roughly 13, which were used in a naive Bayes classifier (R e1071). TCRdb trimmed public reads at Q25 via fastp, called clones via MiXCR and kept in-frame beta chains. Rows matching on CDR3 protein sequence are summarized as one entry with the most common DNA and genes. The V and J calls come from TCRdb's annotation, not from the publication. The sample table records hundreds of thousands of distinct CDR3 sequences; roughly 15% of these occur just once. The ten most abundant clones make up about a tenth of the sample.

Stable Graves' hyperthyroidism was defined as the absence of progression to ophthalmopathy over 18 months of follow-up. Hyperthyroidism patients were newly diagnosed, with disease duration under 2 months, and aged 18 to 65 years. The study excluded patients with uncontrolled infections, other autoimmune diseases, pregnancy or lactation. Clinical symptoms, serum thyroxine and TRAb, thyroid ultrasound, and orbital computed tomography formed the basis for the diagnoses. PBMCs were separated from under 11 ml of fresh peripheral blood using Ficoll-Paque density gradient centrifugation. Total RNA was extracted with Trizol reagent, and quality was checked on an Agilent 2100 Bioanalyzer. Overall results and qualifications from the work: In cross-validation, a model built on a 13 V-J signature told ophthalmopathy apart from stable hyperthyroidism with over 85% sensitivity and 81% to 82% specificity, and in testing the same model reached 80%/75%. Sample size was not statistically predetermined, and blinding of investigators to group allocation was not performed. Blood samples also contained most of the expanded thyroid clonotypes (frequency above 0.001), which suggests that blood repertoires may reflect thyroid immune responses. In validation, progression to ophthalmopathy was predicted by the model with more than 65% sensitivity and roughly 72% specificity, a median of roughly six months before onset.

This sequence originates from a woman aged 18-29 years with Graves' hyperthyroidism. The sample was blood. The chain is assembled from TRBV6-2 or TRBV6-3 and TRBJ2-7; TRBD2 agrees with 7 junctional bases. The CDR3 reads CASNRPGGSYEQYF. The nucleotide sequence reads TGTGCCAGCAATAGACCCGGCGGGAGTTACGAGCAGTACTTC.